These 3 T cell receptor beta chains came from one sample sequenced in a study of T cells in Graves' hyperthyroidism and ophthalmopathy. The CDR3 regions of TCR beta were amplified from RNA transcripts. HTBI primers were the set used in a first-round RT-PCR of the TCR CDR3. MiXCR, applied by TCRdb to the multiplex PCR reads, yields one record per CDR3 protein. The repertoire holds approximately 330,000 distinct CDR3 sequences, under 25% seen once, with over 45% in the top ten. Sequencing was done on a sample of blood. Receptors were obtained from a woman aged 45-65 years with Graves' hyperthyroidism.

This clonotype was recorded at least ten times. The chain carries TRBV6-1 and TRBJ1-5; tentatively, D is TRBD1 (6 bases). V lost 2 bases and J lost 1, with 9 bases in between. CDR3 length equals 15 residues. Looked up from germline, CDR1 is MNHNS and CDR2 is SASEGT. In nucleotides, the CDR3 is TGTGCCAGCAGTGAAAGGGGGGCGAGCAATCAGCCCCAGCATTTT. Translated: CASSERGASNQPQHF.

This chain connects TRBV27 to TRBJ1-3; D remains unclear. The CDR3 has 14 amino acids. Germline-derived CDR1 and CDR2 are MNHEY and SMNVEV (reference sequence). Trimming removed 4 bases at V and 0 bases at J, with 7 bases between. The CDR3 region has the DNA TGTGCCAGCAGTTCGACGGTCTCTGGAAACACCATATATTTT. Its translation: CASSSTVSGNTIYF.

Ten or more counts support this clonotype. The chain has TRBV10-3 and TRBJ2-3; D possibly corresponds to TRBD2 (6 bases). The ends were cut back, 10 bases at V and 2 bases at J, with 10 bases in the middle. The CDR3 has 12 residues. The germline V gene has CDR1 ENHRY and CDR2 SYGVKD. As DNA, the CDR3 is TGTGCCACCAGCGGGTACACAGATACGCAGTATTTT. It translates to CATSGYTDTQYF.